What follows is one TCR beta chain and its context. Antigen specificity is unknown. The germline V gene has CDR1 LNHNV and CDR2 YYDKDF (reference sequence). Trimming took 3 bases from V and 8 from J, leaving 17 bases between them. This CDR3 is 15 amino acids long. Some clones are missing from TCRdb's copy, which holds only in-frame ones; the method was immunoSEQ multiplex PCR. The sample holds fewer than 55,000 clones; about 81% are singletons and the top ten take about 1.5%. Autoimmune disease history or systemic immunosuppression disqualified patients. The data are from a study of OX40 agonist ivuxolimab in advanced cancers. About the research overall: Hepatocellular carcinoma, melanoma, renal cell or head and neck cancer occurred in dose-escalation patients. Partial responses occurred in three patients (one hepatocellular carcinoma, two cutaneous melanoma).

Whole-study results and caveats: At 0.1 to 3.0 mg/kg and by week 6, CD4+ and CD8+ T cells in the blood had expanded clonally.

Sequencing was performed on CD4+ or CD8+ T cells sorted from blood, taken in a trial of the OX40 agonist ivuxolimab. This TCR was recovered from an adult with an advanced solid tumor such as melanoma, head and neck, liver or kidney cancer. The V and J genes are TRBV15 and TRBJ1-5; tentatively, D is TRBD1 (6 bases). The CDR3 nucleotides read TGTGCCACCAGCAGGCGGTCCGGGGGCTCGGAGCCCCAGCATTTT. This codes for CATSRRSGGSEPQHF. Complete variable domain (other parts from reference TRBV15 and TRBJ1-5): DAMVIQNPRYQVTQFGKPVTLSCSQTLNHNVMYWYQQKSSQAPKLLFHYYDKDFNNEADTPDNFQSRRPNTSFCFLDIRSPGLGDTAMYLCATSRRSGGSEPQHFGDGTRLSIL.